The entry that follows covers one TCR beta chain sequence. With 2 bases removed from V and 2 bases from J, the gap between germline ends came to 12 bases. Looked up from germline, CDR1 is MGHRA and CDR2 is YSYEKL. This CDR3 spans 16 amino acids. From blood CD8+ and CD4+ T cells, TCR beta sequences were generated. The patients serving as multiple sclerosis controls were treatment-naive. They had stable or active relapsing-remitting disease and fulfilled revised McDonald criteria. This sample is drawn from a study of CD8 T cells in Susac syndrome. A quantity of about 0.5 to 1 ug RNA underwent reverse transcription using random hexamers. The CDR3 of TCR beta was amplified by immunoSEQ multiplex PCR across 54 Vbeta and 13 Jbeta. MiXCR, run by TCRdb on the immunoSEQ multiplex PCR reads, gives a single entry per CDR3 protein. The sample yields almost 450,000 distinct CDR3 sequences, approximately 85% seen once.

The chain has TRBV4-1 and TRBJ2-2; tentatively, D is TRBD1 (5 bases). Input material: CD8+ T cells from PBMCs. The clonotype was recovered from a human donor with multiple sclerosis. CDR3 sequence (DNA): TGCGCCAGCAGCCAAAGGATTGACAGTAACACCGGGGAGCTGTTTTTT. This sequence encodes CASSQRIDSNTGELFF.